One T cell receptor (beta chain) is described in this entry. As yet, its antigen is unknown. The TCR beta cDNA came from 5'RACE template switching with UMIs. From its re-call of the 5' RACE reads, TCRdb lists each CDR3 protein once, without DNA. In all, the sample yields 300,000 to 500,000 distinct CDR3 sequences. This sample is drawn from a study of T cells expressing NK-cell markers. Overall study context: It was sorted CD3+CD56+NKG2C+, CD3+CD56+NKG2C- and CD3+CD56-NKG2C+ T cells that supplied the TCR beta repertoires. Study-wide points: Questions lingered over whether expanded NKG2C+ T cell clones were HCMV-specific. Among CD8+ T cells from five or six donors, dominant NKG2C+ clonotypes accounted for about 1.0-8%.

Per germline, CDR1 SGHRS and CDR2 YFSETQ. The CDR3 loop spans 14 amino acids. This chain joins TRBV5-1 and TRBJ2-5; as DNA is missing, the TRBD1 call by TCRdb cannot be tested. This receptor was taken from a woman in her forties or fifties in good health. The specimen sequenced was blood T cells: a sorted CD56 or NKG2C T cell subset, CD4+ or CD8+ T cells, or bulk PBMC T cells (not recorded which). Here the CDR3 reads CASSQEGAEETQYF.